Listed below are T cell receptor beta chains from one sample, sequenced in a study of cytomegalovirus exposure and HLA in healthy donors. The table came from immunoSEQ multiplex PCR; TCRdb's copy has only in-frame clones and leaves some out. Among about 31,000 clones listed, 35% to 50% were seen once. The material sequenced was PBMCs. The receptors originated from a woman in her fifties or sixties in good health and CMV-seronegative. Each CDR3 is given with its conserved first and last residue. A D gene is named only where the DNA matches it firmly. The size entry is marked missing in some rows and otherwise reads once, few, many or a size class.

>-|TRBD2|TRBJ2-7|TRBV5-1
TGCGCCAGCAGCTTGGCTGGCGGGAGCACCTACGAGCAGTACTTC
CASSLAGGSTYEQYF
>few|TRBD2|TRBJ2-5|TRBV5-1
TGCGCCAGCAGCGGGGGGAGGGGTCTAGCGGGACAAGAGACCCAGTACTTC
CASSGGRGLAGQETQYF
>-|TRBD2|TRBJ2-2|TRBV11-3
TGTGCCAGCAGCTCCTATAGCGGGAGGGCCCCCGGGGAGCTGTTTTTT
CASSSYSGRAPGELFF
>-|-|TRBJ1-3|TRBV4-1
TGCGCCAGCAGCCCCGAGCGTTACTCTGGAAACACCATATATTTT
CASSPERYSGNTIYF
>-|TRBD1|TRBJ2-3|TRBV4-2
TGTGCCAGCAGCCAAGAACCGGGACAGGGAAAGACAGATACGCAGTATTTT
CASSQEPGQGKTDTQYF
>-|TRBD1|TRBJ2-5|TRBV7-8
TGTGCCAGCAGCTCTGACAGGGAACAAGAGACCCAGTACTTC
CASSSDREQETQYF
>-|TRBD1|TRBJ2-1|TRBV11-3
TGTGCCAGCAGCTTAGTTGGGACAGGGGCCAATGAGCAGTTCTTC
CASSLVGTGANEQFF
>-|TRBD1|TRBJ2-3|TRBV5-1
TGCGCCAGCGGGACAGGGGGCGAAGATACGCAGTATTTT
CASGTGGEDTQYF
>few|TRBD2|TRBJ2-1|TRBV19
TGTGCCAGTGCGGGGCGGACACCGGGACTAGCGGGAGCGCTCAATGAGCAGTTCTTC
CASAGRTPGLAGALNEQFF
>-|-|TRBJ1-3|TRBV6-1
TGTGCCAGCAGAAAGCCGGGGTTCTCTGGAAACACCATATATTTT
CASRKPGFSGNTIYF
>-|TRBD2|TRBJ2-1|TRBV5-4
TGTGCCAGCAGCTTGGCACTAGCGGGGACCTACAATGAGCAGTTCTTC
CASSLALAGTYNEQFF
>few|TRBD1|TRBJ2-1|TRBV5-1
TGCGCCAGCAGCTTGGCCACCGGGACAGCTTACAATGAGCAGTTCTTC
CASSLATGTAYNEQFF
>-|-|TRBJ2-1|TRBV5-4
TGTGCCAGCAGGAGGGCTCCTACTCCTAACAATGAGCAGTTCTTC
CASRRAPTPNNEQFF
>few|-|TRBJ2-3|TRBV18
TGTGCCAGCTCAGTCGGGACTTACACAGATACGCAGTATTTT
CASSVGTYTDTQYF
>few|TRBD2|TRBJ2-7|TRBV2
TGTGCCAGCAGTGAGACTAGCGGGAGCATCTCCTACGAGCAGTACTTC
CASSETSGSISYEQYF
>once|TRBD1|TRBJ2-1|TRBV7-7
TGTGCCAGCAGCTTAGGACTACAGGGGTATGAGCAGTTCTTC
CASSLGLQGYEQFF
>few|-|TRBJ1-5|TRBV7-2
TGTGCCAGCAGCTTAATCGGGGGGCATCAGCCCCAGCATTTT
CASSLIGGHQPQHF